The following is a T cell receptor (beta chain) sequence with its context. As yet, its antigen is unknown. The CDR3 runs 15 residues. Per germline, CDR1 SGHVS and CDR2 FQNEAQ. V lost 5 bases and J lost 0, with 10 bases in between. These data come from a study of vaccination effects on CD4 cells after COVID-19. The wider study: Post-vaccine specimens were collected at a median of 72 days following the second dose.

Sequencing was performed with immunoSEQ multiplex PCR; in TCRdb, only in-frame clones are kept and a portion is missing. The sample lists about 40,000 clones, 55% to 80% occurring once. Culture proceeded for nine to ten days, and CD4+ T cells were then isolated. The cohort was immunized with two doses of either the BNT162b2 or mRNA-1273 vaccine. The TCR originated in a human donor who received a COVID-19 vaccine. Sample: CD4+ T cells from PBMCs cultured without peptide, taken after COVID-19 vaccination. The chain employs TRBV7-8 and TRBJ1-4, with D maybe TRBD1 (6 bases). The CDR3 DNA follows: TGTGCCAGCAGCGCACGGACAGCAACTAATGAAAAACTGTTTTTT. Amino acid sequence: CASSARTATNEKLFF.